Below are 11 T cell receptor beta chains sequenced from a single sample in a study of blood T cells in healthy people across ages. Primers used in a second PCR of roughly 6 to 11 cycles were a sample-barcoded 5' primer and a J-beta primer mix. From the 5' RACE reads, TCRdb called clonotypes with MiXCR, one entry per CDR3 protein. The profile covers roughly 1,100,000 distinct CDR3 sequences, with around 27% appearing a single time and approximately 0.75% taken by the ten largest. This sample was also put to use in a study of T cells of mothers and their children.

The sequenced material came from blood. The receptors were gathered from a girl aged 2-9 years in good health.

CDR3 region: CSVEYGGPPDTQYF. The CDR3, as DNA: TGCAGCGTTGAATACGGGGGCCCCCCAGATACGCAGTATTTT. The chain recombines TRBV29-1 with TRBJ2-3; tentatively, D is TRBD1 or TRBD2 (6 bases each). V dropped 2 bases and J dropped 4 bases, with 13 bases sitting between them. This CDR3 contains 14 residues. In germline, CDR1 is SQVTM, CDR2 ANQGSEA.

This clonotype has a handful of counts. The V gene is TRBV7-8, the J gene TRBJ1-4, with a tentative D call TRBD1 (6 bases). The CDR3 length is 13 residues. Trimming cost V 8 bases and J 5 bases, with 12 bases left between them. CDR1 is SGHVS, CDR2 FQNEAQ, per germline. CDR3: CASARGPNEKLFF. CDR3 DNA sequence: TGTGCCAGCGCCAGGGGACCCAATGAAAAACTGTTTTTT.

V is TRBV7-9 and J is TRBJ2-5; 7 bases line up with TRBD2. The germline V gene encodes CDR1 SEHNR and CDR2 FQNEAQ (reference sequence). The CDR3 has 15 amino acids. J gave up 11 bases and V 5 bases, and 17 bases lay outside the gene matches. The CDR3 protein is CASSPRLAAEAVQYF. CDR3 bases: TGTGCCAGCAGCCCACGGCTAGCGGCGGAGGCGGTGCAGTACTTC.

This clonotype turned up a few times. The chain couples TRBV18 to TRBJ1-1; no clear D gene. Looked up from germline, CDR1 is KGHSH and CDR2 is LQKENI. The ends were cut back, 3 bases at V and 2 bases at J, with 13 bases in the middle. CDR3 length equals 15 residues. Here the CDR3 DNA reads TGTGCCAGCTCACCTGGCCCGGCACCAAACACTGAAGCTTTCTTT. Translation: CASSPGPAPNTEAFF.

This clonotype occurred a few times. This chain connects TRBV27 to TRBJ2-3; 7 positions agree with TRBD1. The CDR3 runs 14 residues. Trimming removed 0 bases from V and 13 bases from J; junction bases left unmatched: 10. CDR1 is MNHEY, CDR2 SMNVEV, per germline (reference sequence). CDR3 bases: TGTGCCAGCAGTTTATCATACGACAGGGAGAAGGAGTATTTT. Protein: CASSLSYDREKEYF.

CDR3 residues: CASSGQGAPDIQYF. Written as DNA, the CDR3 is TGTGCCAGCAGTGGACAGGGGGCGCCGGACATTCAGTACTTC. The V gene is TRBV6-2 or TRBV6-3, the J gene TRBJ2-4, with TRBD1 matching over 11 bases. The CDR3 has 14 amino acids. V was clipped by 5 bases and J by 8 bases; unmatched bases: 5. Germline CDR1 reads MNHEY; CDR2 reads SVGEGT.

This clonotype has more than one count but fewer than ten. The chain recombines TRBV7-8 with TRBJ1-2; 7 bases agree with TRBD1. CDR1 is SGHVS and CDR2 is FQNEAQ in the germline V gene. This CDR3 region has 14 residues. The V and J ends lost 1 base and 5 bases, in that order; junction bases with no gene match: 4. The CDR3 DNA sequence: TGTGCCAGCAGCTTAGGAGACAGGGAGTATGGCTACACCTTC. It translates to CASSLGDREYGYTF.

This clonotype has only a few counts. J is TRBJ1-2 and V is TRBV5-1; D call uncertain. The CDR3 runs to 13 residues. The V and J ends lost 0 bases and 10 bases respectively, with 13 bases between them. CDR1 and CDR2 from the germline V gene are SGHRS and YFSETQ. In nucleotides, the CDR3 is TGCGCCAGCAGCTTGGACAGTTCGCCCAACTACACCTTC. Protein sequence: CASSLDSSPNYTF.

This clonotype was detected only a few times. The chain employs TRBV12-3 or TRBV12-4 and TRBJ1-1, with D unclear. With 6 bases removed from V and 1 base from J, the gap between germline ends came to 15 bases. This CDR3 comprises 15 residues. CDR3 region: CASRPWRLRNTEAFF. The DNA for the CDR3 is TGTGCCAGCAGGCCGTGGAGGCTAAGGAACACTGAAGCTTTCTTT.

This clonotype has a handful of counts. The rearrangement links TRBV3-1 to TRBJ2-2; possible D gene TRBD2, 5 bases. Trimming shortened V by 2 bases and J by 7 bases, and 8 bases separated the two germline ends. Germline loops: CDR1 LGHDT, CDR2 YNNKEL (reference sequence). The CDR3 runs to 13 residues. The CDR3, as DNA: TGTGCCAGCAGCCAAATCGCGGGCGGGGAGCTGTTTTTT. It translates to CASSQIAGGELFF.

The V gene is TRBV6-6, the J gene TRBJ1-4; D is unresolved. The CDR3 is 11 residues long. The V end lost 10 bases, the J end lost 10 bases, and 13 bases lay between the germline ends. The germline V gene has CDR1 MNHNY and CDR2 SVGAGI (reference sequence). DNA of the CDR3: TGTGCCACGTCCCCTGATGGAAAACTGTTTTTT. This encodes CATSPDGKLFF.